The clone carrying this T cell receptor beta chain was recorded a few times. Its antigen is unidentified. Universal primer sites and UMIs were introduced during 5'RACE template-switching synthesis of TCR cDNA. TCRdb recomputed calls from the 5' RACE reads with MiXCR, one row per CDR3 protein. The sample comprises about 69,000 distinct CDR3 sequences, approximately 5.9% of which are singletons, and roughly 2% rests with the top ten. This entry comes from a study of T cells after yellow fever vaccination. Study-wide background: Those fractions that held only low numbers of cells were prepared using the SMART-Seq v4 Ultra Low Input RNA kit.

The CDR3 sequence is 12 residues long. Deletions cut 2 bases from V and 8 bases from J, with 10 bases between. General study results and limits: Subsequent to the booster, the majority of primary-vaccination clones reappeared (approximately 95% CD4, about 90% CD8). Although most clonotypes did not, a small share appeared in both CD4 and CD8 compartments.

The V and J genes are TRBV12-3 or TRBV12-4 and TRBJ2-7; perhaps TRBD1 as D (6 bases). This sample comprised CD4+ T cells sorted from PBMCs, obtained roughly 15 days after the first yellow fever vaccination. This receptor was obtained from a man aged 18 to 30 who received the YFV17D yellow fever vaccine. The CDR3 reads CASSLLGAKQYF. CDR3 DNA sequence: TGTGCCAGCAGTTTATTGGGGGCTAAGCAGTACTTC.